The 12 T cell receptor beta chains reported below all come from one sample, sequenced in a study of blood T cell repertoires in COVID-19. Produced via immunoSEQ multiplex PCR; TCRdb's table is partial and in-frame only. The sample has approximately 240,000 clones, 65% to 90% seen once. Sequenced input: peripheral blood. These TCRs come from a woman of 80 years or more with active or convalescent COVID-19.

A few counts support this clone. The chain joins TRBV11-2 to TRBJ1-2, with D tentatively TRBD1 (5 bases). Trimming removed 0 bases at V and 8 bases at J, with 16 bases between. The germline V gene encodes CDR1 SGHAT and CDR2 FQNNGV. The CDR3 sequence is 15 residues long. The CDR3: CASSLDPGGVGGYTF. CDR3 nucleotides: TGTGCCAGCAGCTTAGATCCGGGAGGGGTTGGCGGCTACACCTTC.

The gene calls are TRBV9 and TRBJ1-1, with D maybe TRBD1 (5 bases). The CDR3 is made up of 15 amino acids. Germline V gene sequence: CDR1 SGDLS, CDR2 YYNGEE. V lost 0 bases, J lost 1 base, and 10 bases lay in between. The DNA for the CDR3 is TGTGCCAGCAGCGTAGCGGGGGGTACGAACACTGAAGCTTTCTTT. The encoded protein is CASSVAGGTNTEAFF.

This clone was seen a single time. The chain combines TRBV6-1 with TRBJ2-7; TRBD1 might be the D (6 bases). The CDR3 extends over 13 amino acids. In germline, CDR1 is MNHNS, CDR2 SASEGT. Deletions cut 6 bases from V and 2 bases from J, with 11 bases between. The chain's CDR3 is CASRPQGTYEQYF. In DNA form, the CDR3 reads TGTGCCAGCAGACCACAGGGCACCTACGAGCAGTACTTC.

The chain combines TRBV19 with TRBJ2-7, with TRBD1 as a possible D gene (6 bases). The CDR3 is made up of 14 amino acids. Germline CDR1 is LNHDA and CDR2 is SQIVND (reference sequence). Trimming pared 3 bases from V and 2 bases from J, leaving 11 bases between. The CDR3 region is CASSIWGQTYEQYF. CDR3 coding DNA: TGTGCCAGTAGTATTTGGGGACAAACCTACGAGCAGTACTTC.

J is TRBJ2-1 and V is TRBV15; 9 bases line up with TRBD2. CDR3 length: 16 residues. V trimming: 0 bases; J trimming: 4 bases; junction bases outside the gene matches: 4. Germline V gene lookup returns CDR1 LNHNV and CDR2 YYDKDF (reference sequence). CDR3 loop: CATSREGTSQYNEQFF. Written as DNA, the CDR3 is TGTGCCACCAGCAGAGAAGGGACTAGCCAGTACAATGAGCAGTTCTTC.

This chain joins TRBV29-1 and TRBJ1-2; D is unclear. CDR1 and CDR2 from the germline V gene are SQVTM and ANQGSEA. The V end was cut by 4 bases, the J end by 1 base, with 7 bases between. This CDR3 is built from 12 residues. The CDR3, as DNA: TGCAGCGTTGGAGGGAATAACTATGGCTACACCTTC. Translating it yields CSVGGNNYGYTF.

V is TRBV10-2 and J is TRBJ2-7; D ambiguous. The germline CDR1 and CDR2 sequences are WSHSY and SAAADI. Trimming shortened V by 1 base and J by 0 bases, and 4 bases separated the two germline ends. This CDR3 contains 13 residues. Written as DNA, the CDR3 is TGCGCCAGCAGTGAGTTGGCCTCCTACGAGCAGTACTTC. Encoded protein: CASSELASYEQYF.

The chain joins TRBV11-2 to TRBJ1-2, with D possibly TRBD1 on 6 matching bases. CDR3 size: 14 residues. The germline V gene encodes CDR1 SGHAT and CDR2 FQNNGV. The V and J ends lost 1 base and 4 bases respectively, with 10 bases between them. This chain's CDR3 is CASSLATGPYGYTF. CDR3 bases: TGTGCCAGCAGCTTAGCCACAGGGCCCTATGGCTACACCTTC.

This chain links TRBV3-1 (or the pseudogene TRBV3-2) with TRBJ1-1; 7 bases are a match to TRBD1. V trimming: 4 bases; J trimming: 2 bases; junction bases outside the gene matches: 4. This CDR3 has 14 amino acids. Germline loops: CDR1 LGHDT, CDR2 YNNKEL (reference sequence). The CDR3 is CASSPGQANTEAFF. DNA of the CDR3: TGTGCCAGCAGCCCAGGACAGGCTAACACTGAAGCTTTCTTT.

The chain uses TRBV4-1 and TRBJ2-1, with 7 bases matching TRBD2. The CDR3 extends over 14 amino acids. After removal of 0 bases from V and 10 bases from J, the junction contained 6 bases not matched to a gene. The V gene's germline CDR1 is MGHRA and CDR2 YSYEKL. In nucleotides, the CDR3 is TGCGCCAGCAGCCAAGATGTGATAGCGGGCGAGCAGTTCTTC. It yields the protein CASSQDVIAGEQFF.

V and J are TRBV29-1 and TRBJ2-7; a weak D match, TRBD1 (6 bases). V shed 6 bases and J shed 5 bases, with 20 bases lying between them. The CDR3 extends over 14 amino acids. CDR1 is SQVTM and CDR2 is ANQGSEA in the germline V gene. DNA for the CDR3: TGCAGCGTAAACCAAGGATGGGGGCGGAACGAGCAGTACTTC. Its protein is CSVNQGWGRNEQYF.

The chain links TRBV21-1 to TRBJ1-4; the D call in the table, TRBD1, was not verified against the DNA. TRBV21-1 is given as a pseudogene. The CDR3 runs to 21 residues. CDR3 nucleotides: TGTGCCCAACCCGAAACAAGAAGGGTCCCGGTTCTCAGGGTATTGAATGAAAAACTGTTTTTT. Protein: CAQPETRRVPVLRVLNEKLFF.